This T cell receptor (beta chain) was documented in a study of blood T cell repertoires in COVID-19. The protocol was immunoSEQ multiplex PCR, while the TCRdb copy is restricted to in-frame clones and leaves out a portion. The sample contains around 150,000 clones, under 90% of which appear only once. Trimming at V came to 4 bases and at J to 6 bases, leaving 4 bases not matched to a gene. Looked up from germline, CDR1 is SGHDN and CDR2 is FVKESK. The CDR3 is 13 amino acids. The chain has TRBV14 and TRBJ1-2; 8 bases line up with TRBD1. This clonotype was sampled from a man between 45 and 60 years old who had recovered from COVID-19. Sample: PBMCs or T cells enriched from blood (not recorded which). CDR3 region: CASSRGQGDGYTF. The CDR3 DNA is TGTGCCAGCAGCCGTGGACAGGGAGATGGCTACACCTTC.